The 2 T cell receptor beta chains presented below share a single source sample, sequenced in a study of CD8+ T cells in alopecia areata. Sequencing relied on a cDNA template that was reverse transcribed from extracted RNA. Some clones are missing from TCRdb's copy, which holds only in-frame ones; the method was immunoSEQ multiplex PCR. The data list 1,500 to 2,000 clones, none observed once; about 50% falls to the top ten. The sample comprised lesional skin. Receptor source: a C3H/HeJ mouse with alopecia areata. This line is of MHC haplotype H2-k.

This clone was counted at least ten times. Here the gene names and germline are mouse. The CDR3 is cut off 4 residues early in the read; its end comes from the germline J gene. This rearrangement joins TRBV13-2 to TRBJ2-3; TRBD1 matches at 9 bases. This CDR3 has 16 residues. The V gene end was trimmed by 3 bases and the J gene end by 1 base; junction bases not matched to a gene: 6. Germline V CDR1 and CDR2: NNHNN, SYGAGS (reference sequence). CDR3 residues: CASGALTGGGAETLYF. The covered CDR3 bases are TGTGCCAGCGGTGCCCTGACAGGGGGGGGTGCAGAA.

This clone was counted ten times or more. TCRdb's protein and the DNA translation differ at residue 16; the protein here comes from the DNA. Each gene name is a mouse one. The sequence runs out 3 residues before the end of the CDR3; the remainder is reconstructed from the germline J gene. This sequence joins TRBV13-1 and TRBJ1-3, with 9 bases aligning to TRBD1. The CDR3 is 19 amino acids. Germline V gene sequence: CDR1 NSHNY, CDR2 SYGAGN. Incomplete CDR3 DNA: TGTTCCAGCAGTGATGGTCACAGGGGGCGTAGGGATTTTGGAAATACG. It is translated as CSSSDGHRGRRDFGNT. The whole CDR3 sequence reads CSSSDGHRGRRDFGNTLYF.